This T cell receptor (beta chain) appears in the sequencing data of a study of cytomegalovirus exposure and HLA in healthy donors. The PCR made use of 60 Vbeta and 13 Jbeta primers. This table comes from immunoSEQ multiplex PCR, and its TCRdb copy is limited to in-frame clones, with some not included. The table shows over 150,000 clones, with 65% to 85% occurring only once. This clone was recorded only once. This CDR3 spans 17 amino acids. Trimming cost V 4 bases and J 1 base; bases outside gene matches: 9. Germline CDR1 MDHEN, CDR2 SYDVKM. V gene TRBV28 combines with J gene TRBJ1-1; 10 bases line up with TRBD1. Sequenced material: PBMCs. This clonotype was obtained from a woman in her twenties or thirties in good health and CMV-seropositive. The CDR3 coding sequence is TGTGCCAGCAGTTACCGGGACAGGGGTCGCGCGAACACTGAAGCTTTCTTT. As protein: CASSYRDRGRANTEAFF.